This entry lists 2 T cell receptor beta chains sequenced from one sample in a study of CD8 T cells in ankylosing spondylitis. Via MiXCR, TCRdb re-called the 5' RACE reads, giving one row per CDR3 protein. There are some 240,000 distinct CDR3 sequences in the sample; 18% occur only once, and around a third lies in the top ten. Specimen: blood, either unsorted or a sorted T cell fraction (not recorded which). All receptors come from a male donor with ankylosing spondylitis or in good health (not recorded which).

In this sample, this clonotype turned up a few times. The V gene is TRBV5-1, the J gene TRBJ2-7; D is perhaps TRBD1 (6 bases). This CDR3 is 13 amino acids long. Looked up from germline, CDR1 is SGHRS and CDR2 is YFSETQ. V gave up 0 bases and J gave up 5 bases, with 9 bases separating them. CDR3 protein: CASSLEGVNEQYF. The CDR3 DNA reads as TGCGCCAGCAGCTTGGAGGGGGTAAACGAGCAGTACTTC.

This clonotype came up a few times. The genes are TRBV9 and TRBJ2-2; tentatively, D is TRBD1 or TRBD2 (6 bases each). The CDR3 has 16 residues. The V end was cut by 0 bases, the J end by 5 bases, with 14 bases between. Per germline, CDR1 SGDLS and CDR2 YYNGEE. CDR3 bases: TGTGCCAGCAGCGTAGAAGGGGGGATCCGAACCGGGGAGCTGTTTTTT. It translates to CASSVEGGIRTGELFF.